This T cell receptor beta chain was captured by sequencing in a study of T cell responses to AZD1222 COVID-19 vaccine. Points from the study as a whole: In a largely white British group with more females than males, clonal diversity was possibly underestimated.

In the case of this clone: As yet, its antigen is unknown.

The method was immunoSEQ multiplex PCR; TCRdb's version includes in-frame clones alone and lacks a portion of them. The data contain 150,000 or so clones, 85% to 90% of them singletons. Per germline, CDR1 SGHRS and CDR2 YFSETQ. CDR3 length: 14 residues. Trimming cost V 2 bases and J 9 bases; bases outside gene matches: 8. The TCR originated in an adult in good health. The chain uses TRBV5-1 and TRBJ2-1; 7 nucleotides agree with TRBD1. The sequenced sample was peripheral blood, obtained on day 0 of AZD1222 vaccination. The CDR3 sequence: CASSLTGDSSEQFF. The CDR3 DNA is TGCGCCAGCAGCTTAACAGGGGATTCAAGTGAGCAGTTCTTC.